This entry lists 10 T cell receptor beta chains sequenced from one sample in a study of tumor and adjacent non-tumor tissue in lung cancer. This sample's RNA came from whole unsorted tissue. More than 3 cm separated this lung sample from the edge of the tumor. TCRbeta libraries were built with three rounds of nested PCR, modified from ARM-PCR. TCRdb reanalysed the multiplex PCR reads using MiXCR and keeps one entry per CDR3 protein. Among over 80,000 distinct CDR3 sequences listed, under 80% were seen once. The specimen sequenced was distant non-tumor lung tissue. The receptors originated from a woman between 45 and 60 years old with non-small cell lung cancer.

This clonotype was observed a few times. V usage is TRBV20-1 and J usage is TRBJ2-3, with 10 nucleotides matching TRBD2. This CDR3 spans 13 amino acids. J gave up 1 base and V 7 bases, and 2 bases lay outside the gene matches. Germline CDR1 is DFQATT and CDR2 is SNEGSKA (reference sequence). CDR3 DNA: TGCAGTGTTCTAGCGGGAGGCACAGATACGCAGTATTTT. This encodes CSVLAGGTDTQYF.

This clonotype was seen more than once but under ten times. A read error may produce the germline difference seen at one junction end. The chain uses TRBV5-6 and TRBJ2-7; TRBD1 is a possible D gene (6 bases). Per the germline V gene, CDR1 is SGHDT and CDR2 is YYEEEE. CDR3 size: 16 residues. CDR3 in DNA: TGTTCCAGCAGGGGATCGGAGGCTCCCAACACCTACGAGCAGTACTTC. It specifies CSSRGSEAPNTYEQYF.

This chain connects TRBV11-2 to TRBJ2-3; D not resolved. The germline gives CDR1 SGHAT, CDR2 FQNNGV. CDR3 length: 16 amino acids. The CDR3 loop reads CANSPVGYPLPDTQYF. The DNA for the CDR3 is TGTGCTAACAGCCCGGTGGGTTATCCGCTTCCAGATACGCAGTATTTT.

A note on this clonotype: The conserved final phenylalanine or tryptophan is absent from the CDR3, which likely points to a read error. The limits of the CDR3 on the DNA are not certain, so only TCRdb's listed CDR3 is given. This chain joins TRBV10-1 and TRBJ2-1; the tabulated D call, TRBD2, remains unverified against the DNA. CDR1 and CDR2 (germline): WNHNN, SYGVQD (reference sequence). Including both end residues, the CDR3 is 14 amino acids long. CDR3 sequence reads: CASSDAGGADEKFL.

About this clonotype itself: This may arise from a read error, as a much more abundant clone is one base away. The chain employs TRBV20-1 and TRBJ2-1, with 10 bases matching TRBD2. There are 14 residues in the CDR3. Germline-derived CDR1 and CDR2 are DFQATT and SNEGSKA (reference sequence). CDR3 nucleotides: TGCATTGCTAGAGAGGGGACTAGCGACAATGAGCAGTTCTTC. Translated: CIAREGTSDNEQFF.

The chain is built from TRBV29-1 and TRBJ2-1; TRBD2 is a possible D gene (6 bases). The V and J ends lost 5 bases and 4 bases respectively, with 18 bases between them. CDR1 is SQVTM and CDR2 is ANQGSEA in the germline V gene. This CDR3 is 15 amino acids long. CDR3 protein: CSVRLSGSSYNEQFF. The CDR3 DNA is TGCAGCGTTAGACTGTCCGGGAGCTCGTACAATGAGCAGTTCTTC.

On this clonotype itself: One junction end disagrees with the germline gene, perhaps due to a read error. The J gene is TRBJ1-2, the V gene TRBV5-6; D may be TRBD1 (5 bases). The CDR3 runs to 17 residues. CDR1 is SGHDT and CDR2 is YYEEEE in the germline V gene. This chain's CDR3 is CASSLGLTGTEFDDYTF. CDR3 nucleotide sequence: TGTGCCAGCAGTTTGGGTCTTACCGGGACCGAGTTTGATGACTACACCTTC.

This clonotype qualifies as medium-sized (0.01 to 0.1%). CDR3 DNA sequence: TGCAGCGGAACGGGACAGTTGAACACTGAAGCTTTCTTT. It yields the protein CSGTGQLNTEAFF. The rearrangement links TRBV29-1 to TRBJ1-1, with 7 bases identical to TRBD1. The length of the CDR3 is 13 residues. V was clipped by 7 bases and J by 0 bases; unmatched bases: 5. Per the germline V gene, CDR1 is SQVTM and CDR2 is ANQGSEA.

Regarding this clonotype: The junction does not match germline at one end; this may be a read error. The genes are TRBV4-1 and TRBJ2-7, with 11 bases fitting TRBD2. This CDR3 has 15 residues. From germline, CDR1 is MGHRA and CDR2 YSYEKL. CDR3 nucleotides: TGCGCCAGCAGCAAGACTCTAGCGGGAGGTGGCGAGCTGTACTTC. Its translation is CASSKTLAGGGELYF.

Of note for this clonotype: The junction differs from germline at one of its ends, possibly a read error. The chain is built from TRBV29-1 and TRBJ2-2; 10 nucleotides match TRBD1. From germline, CDR1 is SQVTM and CDR2 ANQGSEA. This CDR3 is 15 amino acids long. The CDR3: CNVEAGGTGELGLFF. The CDR3 DNA follows: TGCAACGTTGAAGCTGGCGGGACAGGGGAGTTAGGGCTGTTTTTT.